The rows below give T cell receptor beta chains drawn from one sample of a study of T cells after yellow fever vaccination. One entry per CDR3 protein, called by TCRdb with MiXCR from the 5' RACE reads. The sample gives around 320,000 distinct CDR3 sequences, about 11% of which show up once; about 3.5% is in the top ten. This sample comprised CD4+ T cells sorted from PBMCs, obtained 45 days after the yellow fever booster vaccination. The source is a man between 18 and 29 years old who received the YFV17D yellow fever vaccine. The CDR3 runs from the conserved cysteine through the conserved F or W. The D gene is left open where the match is weak. Clone size is not always given. Where it is, it says once, few, many or a class for expanded clones.

J: TRBJ2-1
size: NA
D: TRBD2
V: TRBV25-1
DNA: TGTGCCAGCAGTGTTGGCGGGGGGGTCAATGAGCAGTTCTTC
CDR3: CASSVGGGVNEQFF

J: TRBJ1-5
size: NA
D: NA
V: TRBV4-3
DNA: TGCGCCAGCAGCCAAGGTACAGGGTCGGGGAATCAGCCCCAGCATTTT
CDR3: CASSQGTGSGNQPQHF

J: TRBJ2-7
size: NA
D: TRBD2
V: TRBV9
DNA: TGTGCCAGCAGCCTTGGCCCGGGGGGTCTCTCCTACGAGCAGTACTTC
CDR3: CASSLGPGGLSYEQYF

J: TRBJ2-1
size: few
D: NA
V: TRBV7-9
DNA: TGTGCCAGCAGCTTTCGTGGCTGGAGCTCCTACAATGAGCAGTTCTTC
CDR3: CASSFRGWSSYNEQFF

J: TRBJ2-1
size: NA
D: NA
V: TRBV6-5
DNA: TGTTCCAGCAGTTATTTAGGCCTCCAAAGGCATGAGCAGTTCTTC
CDR3: CSSSYLGLQRHEQFF

J: TRBJ2-5
size: NA
D: TRBD2
V: TRBV10-2
DNA: TGCGCCAGCAGTACCGGGACTAGCGGGGGAGGAGAGACCCAGTACTTC
CDR3: CASSTGTSGGGETQYF

J: TRBJ1-2
size: many
D: NA
V: TRBV7-2
DNA: TGTGCCAGCAGCCGCCGACAGGAAAGCTACACCTTC
CDR3: CASSRRQESYTF

J: TRBJ2-2
size: NA
D: TRBD1
V: TRBV10-3
DNA: TGTGCCACAGGACCAAACCGGGACAGGGTTTCCGGGGAGCTGTTTTTT
CDR3: CATGPNRDRVSGELFF

J: TRBJ1-1
size: NA
D: TRBD1
V: TRBV7-9
DNA: TGTGCCAGCAGCCAAACAGGGGGAGGCGAAGCTTTCTTT
CDR3: CASSQTGGGEAFF

J: TRBJ1-5
size: NA
D: NA
V: TRBV6-6
DNA: TGTGCCAGCGGCGAAGGACTGGGGAGCCAGCCCCAGCATTTT
CDR3: CASGEGLGSQPQHF

J: TRBJ1-5
size: NA
D: TRBD1
V: TRBV28
DNA: TGTGCCAGCAGTTTGACCCAGGGACAGGGGCTCGGTCAGCCCCAGCATTTT
CDR3: CASSLTQGQGLGQPQHF

J: TRBJ1-1
size: NA
D: TRBD1
V: TRBV5-1
DNA: TGCGCCAGCAGCTCCGGACAGGTGATCACTGAAGCTTTCTTT
CDR3: CASSSGQVITEAFF

J: TRBJ1-5
size: few
D: NA
V: TRBV6-1
DNA: TGTGCCAGCAGTGGTACTAACACGTGGGGGGCGTTGCAGCCCCAGCATTTT
CDR3: CASSGTNTWGALQPQHF